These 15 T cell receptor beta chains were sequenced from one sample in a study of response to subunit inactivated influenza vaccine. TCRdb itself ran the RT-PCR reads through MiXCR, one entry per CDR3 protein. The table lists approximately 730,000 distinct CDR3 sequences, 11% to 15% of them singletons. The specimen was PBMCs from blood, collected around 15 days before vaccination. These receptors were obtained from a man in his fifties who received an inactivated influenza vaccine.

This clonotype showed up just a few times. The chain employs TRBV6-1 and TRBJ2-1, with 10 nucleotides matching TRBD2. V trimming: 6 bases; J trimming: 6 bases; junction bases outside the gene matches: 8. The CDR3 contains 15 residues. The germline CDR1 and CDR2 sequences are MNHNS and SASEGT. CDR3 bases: TGTGCCAGCAGGCGACCTAGCGGGAGTATCAATGAGCAGTTCTTC. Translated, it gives CASRRPSGSINEQFF.

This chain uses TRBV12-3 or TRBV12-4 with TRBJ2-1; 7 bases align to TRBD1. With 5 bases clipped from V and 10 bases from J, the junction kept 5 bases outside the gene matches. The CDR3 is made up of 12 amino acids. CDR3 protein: CASSHRRGEQFF. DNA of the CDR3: TGTGCCAGCAGTCACCGCAGGGGGGAGCAGTTCTTC.

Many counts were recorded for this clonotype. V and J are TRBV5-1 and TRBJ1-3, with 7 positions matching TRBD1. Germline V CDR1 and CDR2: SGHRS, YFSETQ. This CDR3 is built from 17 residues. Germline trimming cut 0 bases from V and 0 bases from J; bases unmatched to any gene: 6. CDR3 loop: CASSLAGQVHSGNTIYF. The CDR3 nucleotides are TGCGCCAGCAGCTTGGCCGGACAGGTCCACTCTGGAAACACCATATATTTT.

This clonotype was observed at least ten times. This chain's CDR3 is CASWTSGSTDTQYF. The CDR3 nucleotides read TGTGCCAGCTGGACTAGCGGCAGCACAGATACGCAGTATTTT. This chain uses TRBV10-3 with TRBJ2-3; 10 bases are a match to TRBD2. The trim removed 10 bases at V and 0 bases at J, leaving 4 bases unmatched. The CDR3 covers 14 residues. The germline gives CDR1 ENHRY, CDR2 SYGVKD.

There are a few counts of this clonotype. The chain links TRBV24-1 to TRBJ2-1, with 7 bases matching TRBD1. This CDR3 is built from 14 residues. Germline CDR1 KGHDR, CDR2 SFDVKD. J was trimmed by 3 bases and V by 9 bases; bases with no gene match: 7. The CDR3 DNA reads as TGTGCCACCGCGACAGGGTCTTTCTACAATGAGCAGTTCTTC. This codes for CATATGSFYNEQFF.

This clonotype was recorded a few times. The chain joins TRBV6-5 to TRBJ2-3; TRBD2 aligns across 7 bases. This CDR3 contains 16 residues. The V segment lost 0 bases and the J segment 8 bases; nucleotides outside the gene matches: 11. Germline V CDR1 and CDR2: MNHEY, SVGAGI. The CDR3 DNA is TGTGCCAGCAGTTACTCGAGACTAGCTCGCTTTGGTACGCAGTATTTT. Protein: CASSYSRLARFGTQYF.

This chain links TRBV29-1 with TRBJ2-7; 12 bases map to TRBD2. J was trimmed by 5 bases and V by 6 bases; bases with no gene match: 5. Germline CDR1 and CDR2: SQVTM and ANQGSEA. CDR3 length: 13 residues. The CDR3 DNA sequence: TGCAGCGTCTCAGGACTAGCGGGGCACGAGCAGTACTTC. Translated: CSVSGLAGHEQYF.

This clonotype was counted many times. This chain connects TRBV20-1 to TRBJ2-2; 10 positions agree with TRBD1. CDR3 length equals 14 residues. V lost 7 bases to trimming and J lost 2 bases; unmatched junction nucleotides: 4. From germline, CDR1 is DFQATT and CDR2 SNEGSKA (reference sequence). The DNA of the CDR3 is TGCAGTGTTCGGACAGGGGGAAACACCGGGGAGCTGTTTTTT. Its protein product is CSVRTGGNTGELFF.

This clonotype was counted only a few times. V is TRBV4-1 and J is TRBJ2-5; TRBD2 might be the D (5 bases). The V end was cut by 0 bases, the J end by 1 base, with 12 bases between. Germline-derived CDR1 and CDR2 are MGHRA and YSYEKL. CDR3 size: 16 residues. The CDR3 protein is CASSQEGAVSQETQYF. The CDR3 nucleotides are TGCGCCAGCAGCCAAGAAGGAGCGGTGAGCCAAGAGACCCAGTACTTC.

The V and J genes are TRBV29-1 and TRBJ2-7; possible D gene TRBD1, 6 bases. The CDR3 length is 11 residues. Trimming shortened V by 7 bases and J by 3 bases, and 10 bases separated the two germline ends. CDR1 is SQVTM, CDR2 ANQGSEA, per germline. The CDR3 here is CSGHRDYEQYF. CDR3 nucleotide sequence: TGCAGCGGCCACAGGGACTACGAGCAGTACTTC.

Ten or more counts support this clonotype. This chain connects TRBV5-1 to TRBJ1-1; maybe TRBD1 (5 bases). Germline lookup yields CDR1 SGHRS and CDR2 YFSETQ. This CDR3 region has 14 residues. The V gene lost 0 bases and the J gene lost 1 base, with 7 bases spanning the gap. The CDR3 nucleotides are TGCGCCAGCAGCTTGGCGACAGCGAACACTGAAGCTTTCTTT. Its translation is CASSLATANTEAFF.

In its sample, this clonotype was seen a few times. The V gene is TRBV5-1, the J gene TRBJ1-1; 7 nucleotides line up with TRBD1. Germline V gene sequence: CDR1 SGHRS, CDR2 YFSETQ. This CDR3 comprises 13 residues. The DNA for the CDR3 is TGCGCTACCTCAGGGGGGCTTAACACTGAAGCTTTCTTT. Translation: CATSGGLNTEAFF. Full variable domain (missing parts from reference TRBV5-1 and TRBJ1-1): KAGVTQTPRYLIKTRGQQVTLSCSPISGHRSVSWYQQTPGQGLQFLFEYFSETQRNKGNFPGRFSGRQFSNSRSEMNVSTLELGDSALYLCATSGGLNTEAFFGQGTRLTVV.

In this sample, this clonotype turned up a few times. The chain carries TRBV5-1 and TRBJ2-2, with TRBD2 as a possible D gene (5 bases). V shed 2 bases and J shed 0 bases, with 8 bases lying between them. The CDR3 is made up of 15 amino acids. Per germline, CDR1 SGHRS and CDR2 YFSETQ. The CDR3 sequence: CASSLAETNTGELFF. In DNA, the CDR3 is TGCGCCAGCAGCTTAGCGGAGACGAACACCGGGGAGCTGTTTTTT.

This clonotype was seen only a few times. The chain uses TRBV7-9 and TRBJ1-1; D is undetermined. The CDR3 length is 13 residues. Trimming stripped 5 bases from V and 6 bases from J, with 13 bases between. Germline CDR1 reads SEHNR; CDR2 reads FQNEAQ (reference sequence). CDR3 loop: CASSPDGVAEAFF. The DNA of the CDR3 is TGTGCCAGCAGCCCGGATGGGGTGGCTGAAGCTTTCTTT.

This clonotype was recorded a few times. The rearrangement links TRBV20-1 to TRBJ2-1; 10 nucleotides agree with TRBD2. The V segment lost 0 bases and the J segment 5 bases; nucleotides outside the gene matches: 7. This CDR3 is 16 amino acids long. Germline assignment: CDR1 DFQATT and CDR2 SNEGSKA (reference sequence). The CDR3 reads CSARDLLAGVHNEQFF. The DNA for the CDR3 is TGCAGTGCTAGAGATCTCCTAGCGGGAGTCCACAATGAGCAGTTCTTC.